This T cell receptor beta chain was sequenced for a study of identical twins. This clonotype was seen only a few times. Its antigen is not identified. Study-wide findings and caveats: Compared with models, monozygotic twins showed more out-of-frame TCR alpha sharing. Cord blood beta clonotypes present at high abundance carried fewer insertions; no such pattern appeared in memory repertoires.

TCRdb itself ran the 5' RACE reads through MiXCR, one entry per CDR3 protein. The sample has some 1,700,000 distinct CDR3 sequences; about 32% are singletons. This receptor was taken from a newborn girl in good health. The sample taken for sequencing was cord blood.

The CDR3 coding sequence is TGTGCCAGCAGTTTACCGTCCGGGGAGCGGATTAGCACAGATACGCAGTATTTT. Encoded protein: CASSLPSGERISTDTQYF. The gene calls are TRBV28 and TRBJ2-3, with D perhaps TRBD2 (5 bases). This CDR3 has 18 residues. Germline V gives CDR1 MDHEN, CDR2 SYDVKM. Deletions cut 2 bases from V and 0 bases from J, with 18 bases between.